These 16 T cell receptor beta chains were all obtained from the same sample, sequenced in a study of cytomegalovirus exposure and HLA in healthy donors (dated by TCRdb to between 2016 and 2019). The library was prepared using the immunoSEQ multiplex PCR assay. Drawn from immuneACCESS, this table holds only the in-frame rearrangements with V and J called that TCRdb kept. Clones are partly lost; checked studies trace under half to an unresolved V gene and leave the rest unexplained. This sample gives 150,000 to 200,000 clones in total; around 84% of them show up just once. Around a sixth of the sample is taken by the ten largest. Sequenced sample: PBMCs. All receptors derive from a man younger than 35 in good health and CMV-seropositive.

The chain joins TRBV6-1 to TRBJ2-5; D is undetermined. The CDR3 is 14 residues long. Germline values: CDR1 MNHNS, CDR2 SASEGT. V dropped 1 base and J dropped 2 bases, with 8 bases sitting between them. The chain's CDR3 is CASSEGRGQETQYF. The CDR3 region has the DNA TGTGCCAGCAGTGAAGGAAGAGGTCAAGAGACCCAGTACTTC.

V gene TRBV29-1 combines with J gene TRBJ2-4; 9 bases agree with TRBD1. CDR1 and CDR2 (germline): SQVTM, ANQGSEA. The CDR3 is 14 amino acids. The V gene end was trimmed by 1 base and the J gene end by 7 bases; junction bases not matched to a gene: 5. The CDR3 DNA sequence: TGCAGCGTTGAAGTGGGGACAGGGACGAACATTCAGTACTTC. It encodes CSVEVGTGTNIQYF. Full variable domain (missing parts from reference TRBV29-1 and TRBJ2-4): SAVISQKPSRDICQRGTSLTIQCQVDSQVTMMFWYRQQPGQSLTLIATANQGSEATYESGFVIDKFPISRPNLTFSTLTVSNMSPEDSSIYLCSVEVGTGTNIQYFGAGTRLSVL.

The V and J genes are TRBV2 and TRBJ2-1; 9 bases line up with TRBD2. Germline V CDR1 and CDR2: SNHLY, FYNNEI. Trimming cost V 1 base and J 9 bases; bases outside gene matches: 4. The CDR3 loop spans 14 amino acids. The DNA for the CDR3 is TGTGCCAGCAGTGAAGGGACTAGCGCGAGTGAGCAGTTCTTC. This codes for CASSEGTSASEQFF.

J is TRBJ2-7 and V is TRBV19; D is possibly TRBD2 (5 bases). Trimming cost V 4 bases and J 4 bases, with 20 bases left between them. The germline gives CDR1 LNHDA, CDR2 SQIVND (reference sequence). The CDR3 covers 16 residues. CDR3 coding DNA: TGTGCCAGTAGTAGCGTTATGTGGGAATCGGGATACGAGCAGTACTTC. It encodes CASSSVMWESGYEQYF.

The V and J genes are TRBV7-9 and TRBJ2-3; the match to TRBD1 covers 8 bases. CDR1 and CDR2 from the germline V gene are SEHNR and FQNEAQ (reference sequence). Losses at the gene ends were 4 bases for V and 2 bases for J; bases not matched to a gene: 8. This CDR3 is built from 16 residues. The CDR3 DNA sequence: TGTGCCAGCAGCTCAGGGGGCTTAGGTGTCACAGATACGCAGTATTTT. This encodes CASSSGGLGVTDTQYF.

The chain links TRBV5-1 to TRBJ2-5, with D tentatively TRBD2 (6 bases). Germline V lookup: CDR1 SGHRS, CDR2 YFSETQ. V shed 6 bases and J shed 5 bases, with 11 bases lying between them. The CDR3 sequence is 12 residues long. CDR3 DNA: TGCGCCAGCAACGGAGGGGTTGAGACCCAGTACTTC. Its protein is CASNGGVETQYF.

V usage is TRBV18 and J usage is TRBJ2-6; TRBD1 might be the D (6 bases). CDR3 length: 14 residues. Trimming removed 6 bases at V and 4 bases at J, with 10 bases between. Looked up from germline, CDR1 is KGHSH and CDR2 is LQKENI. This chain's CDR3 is CASSTGSGANVLTF. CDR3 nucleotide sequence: TGTGCCAGCTCCACAGGGTCAGGGGCCAACGTCCTGACTTTC.

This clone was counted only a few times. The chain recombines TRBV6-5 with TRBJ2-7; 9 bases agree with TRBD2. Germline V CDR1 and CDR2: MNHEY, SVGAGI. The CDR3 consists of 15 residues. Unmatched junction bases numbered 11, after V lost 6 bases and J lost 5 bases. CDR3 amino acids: CASRRTSAPGDEQYF. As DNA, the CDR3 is TGTGCCAGCAGGCGGACTAGCGCACCGGGAGACGAGCAGTACTTC.

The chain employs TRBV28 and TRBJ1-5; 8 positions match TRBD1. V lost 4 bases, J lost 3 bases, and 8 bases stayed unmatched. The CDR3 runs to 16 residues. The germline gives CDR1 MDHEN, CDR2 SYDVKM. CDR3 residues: CASSYDRGESNQPQHF. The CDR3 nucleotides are TGTGCCAGCAGTTACGACAGGGGCGAATCCAATCAGCCCCAGCATTTT.

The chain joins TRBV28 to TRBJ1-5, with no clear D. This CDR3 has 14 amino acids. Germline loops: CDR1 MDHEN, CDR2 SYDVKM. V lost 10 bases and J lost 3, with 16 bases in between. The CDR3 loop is CATFGPGDNQPQHF. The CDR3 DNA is TGTGCCACCTTCGGGCCCGGGGACAATCAGCCCCAGCATTTT.

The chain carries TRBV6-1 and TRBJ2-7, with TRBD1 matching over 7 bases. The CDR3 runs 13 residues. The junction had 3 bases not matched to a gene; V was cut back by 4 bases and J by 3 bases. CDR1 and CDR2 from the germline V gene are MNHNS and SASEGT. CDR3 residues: CASSVDRDYEQYF. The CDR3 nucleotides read TGTGCCAGCAGTGTCGACAGGGACTACGAGCAGTACTTC.

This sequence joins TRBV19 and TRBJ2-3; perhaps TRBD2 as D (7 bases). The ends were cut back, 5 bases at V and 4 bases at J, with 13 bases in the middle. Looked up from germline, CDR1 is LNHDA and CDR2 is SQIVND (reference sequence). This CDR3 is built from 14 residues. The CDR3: CASSLGGGADTQYF. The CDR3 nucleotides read TGTGCCAGTAGTTTGGGAGGGGGTGCAGATACGCAGTATTTT.

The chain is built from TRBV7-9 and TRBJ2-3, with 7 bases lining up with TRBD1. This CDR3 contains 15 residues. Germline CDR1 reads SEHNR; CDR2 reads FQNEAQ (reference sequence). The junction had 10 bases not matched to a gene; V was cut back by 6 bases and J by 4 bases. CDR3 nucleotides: TGTGCCAGCAGAAAAACAGGGGATAGGGCAGATACGCAGTATTTT. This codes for CASRKTGDRADTQYF.

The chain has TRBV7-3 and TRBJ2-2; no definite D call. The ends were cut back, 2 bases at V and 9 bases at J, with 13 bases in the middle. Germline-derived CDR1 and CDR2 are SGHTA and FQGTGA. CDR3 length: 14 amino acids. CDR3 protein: CASSLDRGHRELFF. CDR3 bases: TGTGCCAGCAGCTTAGACCGCGGTCACAGGGAGCTGTTTTTT.

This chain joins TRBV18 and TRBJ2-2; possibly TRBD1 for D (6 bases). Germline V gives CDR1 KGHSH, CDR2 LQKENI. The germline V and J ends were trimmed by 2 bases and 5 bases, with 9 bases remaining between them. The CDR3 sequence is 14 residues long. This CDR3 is CASSPMRGTGELFF. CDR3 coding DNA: TGTGCCAGCTCACCAATGAGGGGGACCGGGGAGCTGTTTTTT.

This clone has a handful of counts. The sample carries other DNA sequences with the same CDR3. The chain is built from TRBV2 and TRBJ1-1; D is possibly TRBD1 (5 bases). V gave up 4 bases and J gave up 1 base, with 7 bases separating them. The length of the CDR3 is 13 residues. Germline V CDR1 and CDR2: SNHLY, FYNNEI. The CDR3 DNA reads TGTGCCAGCAGTGTGGGGCCGAACACTGAAGCTTTCTTT. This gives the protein CASSVGPNTEAFF.